These T cell receptor beta chains were read from a single sample in a study of molecular identifiers for immune sequencing clone quantification. One entry per CDR3 protein, called by TCRdb with MiXCR from the PCR reads. The table records about 640,000 distinct CDR3 sequences, 15% to 20% of them present only once. Source material: naive CD8+ T cells from blood, with Jurkat cell RNA spiked in. All receptors derive from a human donor in good health. Some libraries in this study had Jurkat cell RNA spiked in. Both conserved end residues are part of each CDR3. A D gene is named only where the DNA matches it firmly. Clone size, where shown, is once, few, many, or a class for clones that have expanded.

many	TRBV28	TRBJ2-5	NA	TGTGCCAGCAGTTTAGATTCGGGAGTTGGAGAGACCCAGTACTTC	CASSLDSGVGETQYF
few	TRBV4-2	TRBJ2-7	TRBD1	TGTGCCAGCAGCCAAGATCAGGGGGCGCAAATAATCTTCTACGAGCAGTACTTC	CASSQDQGAQIIFYEQYF
few	TRBV6-6	TRBJ2-5	TRBD2	TGTGCCAGCAGTCCGGGGCCCGGCGGGAGCTCAGAGACCCAGTACTTC	CASSPGPGGSSETQYF
NA	TRBV27	TRBJ2-1	TRBD1	TGTGCCAGCAGTTGGACAGGGGGGACCTACAATGAGCAGTTCTTC	CASSWTGGTYNEQFF
NA	TRBV11-2	TRBJ2-7	NA	TGTGCCAGCAGCTTAGGATGGGGAACTATCTACGAGCAGTACTTC	CASSLGWGTIYEQYF
few	TRBV19	TRBJ1-1	NA	TGTGCCAGTAGTATCTACCCAGCAGGGGCGATTGGTGAAGCTTTCTTT	CASSIYPAGAIGEAFF
many	TRBV7-2	TRBJ2-7	TRBD2	TGTGCCAGCAGCTTGGTGACTAGCGGCTTTACTGACGAGCAGTACTTC	CASSLVTSGFTDEQYF
many	TRBV7-6	TRBJ1-1	NA	TGTGCCAGCAGCTTAGAAAGGATCATAGGAACTGAAGCTTTCTTT	CASSLERIIGTEAFF
NA	TRBV28	TRBJ2-1	TRBD1	TGTGCCAGCAGTTCCCGGACAGGGTTTGACAATGAGCAGTTCTTC	CASSSRTGFDNEQFF
many	TRBV7-8	TRBJ2-3	NA	TGTGCCAGCAGCCTAGTGGGCAGAAACACAGATACGCAGTATTTT	CASSLVGRNTDTQYF
NA	TRBV7-2	TRBJ2-7	NA	TGTGCCAGCAGCTTAGGGATTTCAACCCCCTACGGGCAGTACTTC	CASSLGISTPYGQYF
many	TRBV19	TRBJ1-2	NA	TGTGCCAGTAGTATAGTCCCGGGGGGGGCTAACTATGGCTACACCTTC	CASSIVPGGANYGYTF
many	TRBV14	TRBJ2-3	NA	TGTGCCAGCAGCCACGCGGCTAGCACAGATACGCAGTATTTT	CASSHAASTDTQYF
many	TRBV24-1	TRBJ2-2	TRBD2	TGTGCCACCAGTGAATTGGGACTAGCGGGAGGCACCGGGGAGCTGTTTTTT	CATSELGLAGGTGELFF
many	TRBV13	TRBJ1-1	TRBD1	TGTGCCAGCAGCCAAGGACAGGGGGCGTCTGAAGCTTTCTTT	CASSQGQGASEAFF
many	TRBV27	TRBJ1-4	NA	TGTGCCAGCAGCTTAACCGCTCAGGGAAGGTCGGCTAATGAAAAACTGTTTTTT	CASSLTAQGRSANEKLFF
NA	TRBV19	TRBJ2-7	NA	TGTGCCAGTAGTCCCTCAGGGACCGAGCAGTACTTC	CASSPSGTEQYF
many	TRBV7-2	TRBJ2-7	NA	TGTGCCAGCAGCTTAGGGTTATCCGGGACAACCAACTCCTACGAGCAGTACTTC	CASSLGLSGTTNSYEQYF
many	TRBV20-1	TRBJ2-7	NA	TGCAGTGCTAGAGAGGGAACCTCCTACGAGCAGTACTTC	CSAREGTSYEQYF
few	TRBV24-1	TRBJ2-1	TRBD2	TGTGCCACCAGTGATTCCACTAGCGTCGAGCAGTTCTTC	CATSDSTSVEQFF
many	TRBV29-1	TRBJ2-2	TRBD1	TGCAGCGTAGACAGGGGTGGCGAGCTGTTTTTT	CSVDRGGELFF
many	TRBV7-9	TRBJ1-2	NA	TGTGCCAGCAGCCAAGAGGGCAGGGGAAGGAATGGCTACACCTTC	CASSQEGRGRNGYTF
NA	TRBV28	TRBJ2-1	NA	TGTGCCAGCAGTTTATTACCAGTTAGTGAGGTCCACAATGAGCAGTTCTTC	CASSLLPVSEVHNEQFF
few	TRBV7-6	TRBJ2-7	TRBD2	TGTGCCAGCAGCCCTGGTAGCGGGATCAGCTCCTACGAGCAGTACTTC	CASSPGSGISSYEQYF
few	TRBV7-9	TRBJ2-5	NA	TGTGCCAGCAGCTTAGCAGGGGTGGAAGAGACCCAGTACTTC	CASSLAGVEETQYF